The source of this T cell receptor beta chain is a study of molecular identifiers for immune sequencing clone quantification. General study results and limits: Clones that exceeded 20 RNA copies held over 97% of effector molecules, yet under 1% in naive cells. Molecules of identical TCR sharing a barcode could underestimate highly expanded clone sizes.

Investigators produced naive CD8 libraries from about 19,000 to 1,100,000 sorted cells, drawing on 10%, 30% or 50% RNA. Details on this clonotype: No antigen is known for it. A single base separates this from a much larger clone, so it may be a read error.

TCRdb processed the PCR reads anew with MiXCR; each CDR3 protein has one entry. The data contain approximately 590,000 distinct CDR3 sequences, about 25% of them singletons. V lost 5 bases to trimming and J lost 6 bases; unmatched junction nucleotides: 3. CDR3 length equals 13 residues. The germline gives CDR1 SEHNR, CDR2 FQNEAQ (reference sequence). The clonotype was recovered from a human donor in good health. Some libraries in this study had Jurkat cell RNA spiked in. Sample: naive CD8+ T cells from blood, with Jurkat cell RNA spiked in. Specified subset: FACS-sorted CD8+CD4-CCR7+CD45RA+ naive T cells. The chain uses TRBV7-9 and TRBJ2-1; 8 nucleotides line up with TRBD2. CDR3 loop: CASSPSGCNEQFF. CDR3 coding DNA: TGTGCCAGCAGCCCTAGCGGGTGCAATGAGCAGTTCTTC.